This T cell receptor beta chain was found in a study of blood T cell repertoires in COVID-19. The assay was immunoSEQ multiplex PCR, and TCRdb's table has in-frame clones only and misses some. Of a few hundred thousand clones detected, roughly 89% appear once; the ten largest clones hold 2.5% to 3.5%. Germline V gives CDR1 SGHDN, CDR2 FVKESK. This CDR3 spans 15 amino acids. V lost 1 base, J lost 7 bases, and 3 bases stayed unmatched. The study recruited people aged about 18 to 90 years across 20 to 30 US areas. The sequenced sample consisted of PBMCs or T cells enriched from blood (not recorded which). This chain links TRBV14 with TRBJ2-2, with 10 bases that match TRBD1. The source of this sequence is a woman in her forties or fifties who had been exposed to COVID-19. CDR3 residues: CASSQGQGAYGELFF. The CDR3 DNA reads TGTGCCAGCAGCCAAGGACAGGGGGCCTACGGGGAGCTGTTTTTT.